A selection of T cell receptor beta chains follows, all from one sample in a study of T cell changes during pregnancy in multiple sclerosis. Sequencing was performed with immunoSEQ multiplex PCR; in TCRdb, only in-frame clones are kept and a portion is missing. The table includes around 63,000 clones, about 91% detected once. The sample consisted of peripheral blood, taken after pregnancy. These receptors were taken from a female donor with multiple sclerosis, enrolled in a pregnancy study. The CDR3 runs from the conserved cysteine through the conserved F or W. D genes are given only for firm matches. Size is omitted from some rows. Given values are once, few, many or a class for expanded clones.

>TRBJ2-4|once|TRBV29-1|-
TGCAGCGCCCTCCGGGGGAAAAACATTCAGTACTTC
CSALRGKNIQYF
>TRBJ2-3|once|TRBV19|-
TGTGCCAGTAGTAGCATGGCCGGGAGACCAGATACGCAGTATTTT
CASSSMAGRPDTQYF
>TRBJ2-7|-|TRBV11-1|-
TGTGCCAGCAGCTCCACTCGACAGGAATCCTACGAGCAGTACTTC
CASSSTRQESYEQYF
>TRBJ1-2|-|TRBV13|-
TGTGCCAGCAGGTCACAGGGAGTCTACGGCTACACCTTC
CASRSQGVYGYTF
>TRBJ2-5|-|TRBV7-2|-
TGTGCCAGCAGCTTAGATCACGCCGGGAGTGAGACCCAGTACTTC
CASSLDHAGSETQYF
>TRBJ2-1|-|TRBV18|TRBD2
TGTGCCAGCTCACAACTAGCGGGAGGTAATGGCGATGAGCAGTTCTTC
CASSQLAGGNGDEQFF
>TRBJ2-1|-|TRBV9|TRBD2
TGTGCCAGCAGCGCTCGATGGGGGAGGGCCGAAGGTAGCTACAATGAGCAGTTCTTC
CASSARWGRAEGSYNEQFF
>TRBJ2-7|-|TRBV28|TRBD1
TGTGCCAGCAGTTTTAGGGACAGGGGGATCTACGAGCAGTACTTC
CASSFRDRGIYEQYF
>TRBJ2-7|-|TRBV4-2|-
TGTGCCAGCAGCCAAGTGGCTTTCCACCCCTACGAGCAGTACTTC
CASSQVAFHPYEQYF
>TRBJ2-5|-|TRBV6-1|TRBD2
TGTGCCAGCAGTGAAATGCTTAGCGGGGGTCCTCCCCAGTACTTC
CASSEMLSGGPPQYF
>TRBJ1-3|-|TRBV30|-
TGTGCCTGGAGTGTGGGGACACTCTCTGGAAACACCATATATTTT
CAWSVGTLSGNTIYF
>TRBJ2-1|-|TRBV19|TRBD2
TGTGCCAGTAGTTCTATGGGGACTAGCGGGATCTCCTACAATGAGCAGTTCTTC
CASSSMGTSGISYNEQFF
>TRBJ2-3|-|TRBV10-3|TRBD2
TGTGCCATCAGTGAGAATAGCGGGAGTGGCACAGATACGCAGTATTTT
CAISENSGSGTDTQYF
>TRBJ2-2|once|TRBV7-3|TRBD2
TGTGCCAGCAGCTCCGGGACTAGCGGGCCCGGGGAGCTGTTTTTT
CASSSGTSGPGELFF
>TRBJ2-2|-|TRBV19|-
TGTGCCACGCCGAAGGGCCCCGGGGAGACCGGGGAGCTGTTTTTT
CATPKGPGETGELFF
>TRBJ1-5|-|TRBV28|-
TGTGCCAGCAGTTACGGGTCTGGCAATCAGCCCCAGCATTTT
CASSYGSGNQPQHF
>TRBJ2-3|-|TRBV28|TRBD2
TGTGCCAGCAGTTTACTAGCGGGAGGGCCCACAGATACGCAGTATTTT
CASSLLAGGPTDTQYF
>TRBJ2-4|-|TRBV30|TRBD1
TGTGCCTGGAGTGCAGGGACAGAAAACATTCAGTACTTC
CAWSAGTENIQYF
>TRBJ1-5|-|TRBV21-1|-
TGTGCCAGCATCAATCCTCTAACGGGAGGGCATAGCAATCAGCCCCAGCATTTT
CASINPLTGGHSNQPQHF
>TRBJ2-1|-|TRBV2|-
TGTGCCAGTGAATGGGACAGCGGGAGTGGGACCGAGCAGTTCTTC
CASEWDSGSGTEQFF